This T cell receptor (beta chain) comes out of a study of blood T cell repertoires in COVID-19. Notes on this clone: The same CDR3 can be traced to other DNA sequences in this sample.

Those enrolled, adults aged roughly 18 to 89 years, came from about two dozen US areas. Methods used by the authors: Quantification of nucleated cells was approximated via reference gene primer amplification. Repertoires were generated with immunoSEQ multiplex PCR, while TCRdb's copy carries only in-frame clones and drops some. V and J calls and clone size follow that table, whereas D and trimming were derived from the DNA. The sample yields a few hundred thousand clones, 88% seen once. What was sequenced was PBMCs or T cells enriched from blood (not recorded which). This TCR came from an older woman in a cohort exposed to, infected with or recovered from COVID-19 (not recorded which).

The CDR3 nucleotides are TGTGCCAGCAACCGGGGCAATCAGCCCCAGCATTTT. Residues: CASNRGNQPQHF. The rearrangement joins TRBV2 to TRBJ1-5; D gene ambiguous. The CDR3 extends over 12 amino acids. The germline CDR1 and CDR2 sequences are SNHLY and FYNNEI. The V end was cut by 7 bases, the J end by 2 bases, with 6 bases between. The full variable domain, rest sourced from reference TRBV2 and TRBJ1-5, is EPEVTQTPSHQVTQMGQEVILRCVPISNHLYFYWYRQILGQKVEFLVSFYNNEISEKSEIFDDQFSVERPDGSNFTLKIRSTKLEDSAMYFCASNRGNQPQHFGDGTRLSIL.